These 29 T cell receptor beta chains were all obtained from the same sample, sequenced in a study of T cells expressing NK-cell markers. TCRdb reanalyzed the 5' RACE reads and collapses them to one entry per CDR3 protein, without DNA. Seen in this sample are roughly 280,000 distinct CDR3 sequences; the ten most common clones hold 0.39%. The sample comprised blood T cells: a sorted CD56 or NKG2C T cell subset, CD4+ or CD8+ T cells, or bulk PBMC T cells (not recorded which). These receptors came from a man aged 18 to 35 in good health.

The chain has TRBV3-1 and TRBJ2-1; TCRdb proposes TRBD1, but this gene call is untestable without DNA. This CDR3 comprises 12 residues. The germline V gene has CDR1 LGHDT and CDR2 YNNKEL (reference sequence). CDR3: CASSQVPHEQFF.

The chain recombines TRBV5-1 with TRBJ2-1; TCRdb's D call, TRBD2, is unchecked because there is no DNA. The CDR3 length is 16 residues. Germline loops: CDR1 SGHRS, CDR2 YFSETQ. CDR3 sequence: CASSLDGLLPHNEQFF.

The genes are TRBV6-5 and TRBJ2-1; TCRdb outputs TRBD1, but without DNA this stays unchecked. Germline lookup yields CDR1 MNHEY and CDR2 SVGAGI. This CDR3 has 14 amino acids. Here the CDR3 reads CASSFGQAYNEQFF.

The V and J genes are TRBV27 and TRBJ1-1; TCRdb outputs TRBD1, but without DNA this stays unchecked. Germline V CDR1 and CDR2: MNHEY, SMNVEV (reference sequence). The CDR3 spans 15 residues. CDR3: CASRSRELRNTEAFF.

The chain is built from TRBV28 and TRBJ2-4; TCRdb picks TRBD1, but there is no DNA to check that call. The CDR3 has 19 amino acids. Germline V CDR1 and CDR2: MDHEN, SYDVKM. Here the CDR3 reads CASSLPGQGVRAPENIQYF.

The chain uses TRBV10-3 and TRBJ2-1; the D call of TRBD2 rests on TCRdb alone, since no DNA is present to check it. CDR3 size: 12 residues. CDR1 ENHRY and CDR2 SYGVKD come from the germline V gene. The CDR3 loop reads CASSGLAEEQFF.

The genes are TRBV24-1 and TRBJ2-3; TCRdb indicates TRBD2, and absent DNA this call remains unverified. The CDR3 totals 18 residues. The germline V gene encodes CDR1 KGHDR and CDR2 SFDVKD. CDR3 region: CATSDFGTSGRSTDTQYF.

The rearrangement joins TRBV11-2 to TRBJ1-2. Germline V gene sequence: CDR1 SGHAT, CDR2 FQNNGV. The CDR3 runs 14 residues. This chain's CDR3 is CASSQRTERYGYTF. Complete variable domain (other parts from reference TRBV11-2 and TRBJ1-2): EAGVAQSPRYKIIEKRQSVAFWCNPISGHATLYWYQQILGQGPKLLIQFQNNGVVDDSQLPKDRFSAERLKGVDSTLKIQPAKLEDSAVYLCASSQRTERYGYTFGSGTRLTVV.

This rearrangement joins TRBV12-3 or TRBV12-4 to TRBJ1-5; TCRdb calls TRBD1, which cannot be checked without DNA. This CDR3 region has 16 residues. The CDR3 sequence: CASSLGTGFIGQPQHF.

The chain combines TRBV7-9 with TRBJ1-1; TCRdb lists TRBD1, though no DNA is available to test this call. Germline V gives CDR1 SEHNR, CDR2 FQNEAQ (reference sequence). CDR3 length: 14 amino acids. CDR3 protein: CATQTGTGHNEAFF.

The J gene is TRBJ2-7, the V gene TRBV20-1. Germline CDR1 DFQATT, CDR2 SNEGSKA (reference sequence). The CDR3 contains 11 residues. The CDR3 loop reads CSPKQTYEQYF.

V gene TRBV25-1 combines with J gene TRBJ2-3; the TCRdb call, TRBD2, lacks DNA for checking. The CDR3 is 15 amino acids. Germline V gives CDR1 MGHDK, CDR2 SYGVNS. The CDR3 loop is CASSVSGTSTDTQYF.

The chain is built from TRBV24-1 and TRBJ2-1; TCRdb gives TRBD2 as the D gene, but with no DNA this cannot be confirmed. The CDR3 length is 14 residues. Germline V lookup: CDR1 KGHDR, CDR2 SFDVKD. CDR3 loop: CATSETSGRPEQFF.

V and J are TRBV28 and TRBJ2-5; TCRdb designates TRBD1, a call that cannot be tested without DNA. The V gene's germline CDR1 is MDHEN and CDR2 SYDVKM. The CDR3 contains 15 residues. The CDR3 sequence: CASSWGLGQQETQYF.

This chain links TRBV6-1 with TRBJ1-1; as DNA is missing, the TRBD1 call by TCRdb cannot be tested. The CDR3 runs 16 residues. Looked up from germline, CDR1 is MNHNS and CDR2 is SASEGT. This chain's CDR3 is CASFRGSSSMNTEAFF.

The rearrangement uses TRBV12-3 or TRBV12-4 and TRBJ2-2; the D call from TCRdb, TRBD1, cannot be confirmed without DNA. The CDR3 is 17 residues long. This CDR3 is CASSPSTSPFSPGELFF.

This chain uses TRBV4-2 with TRBJ2-1; TCRdb designates TRBD2, a call that cannot be tested without DNA. Germline CDR1 LGHNA, CDR2 YNFKEQ. The CDR3 consists of 16 residues. CDR3: CASSQASSGRWNEQFF.

The CDR3 sequence is CASLQSESNQPQHF. The V gene is TRBV12-3 or TRBV12-4, the J gene TRBJ1-5. There are 14 residues in the CDR3.

V and J are TRBV7-6 and TRBJ2-7; the TCRdb D gene call, TRBD1, has no DNA to confirm it. The CDR3 runs 14 residues. The germline gives CDR1 SGHVS, CDR2 FNYEAQ. Here the CDR3 reads CASSDRDRAHEQYF.

CDR3 residues: CASSYRDSYTDTQYF. The chain combines TRBV12-3 or TRBV12-4 with TRBJ2-3; the TRBD1 assignment by TCRdb is unverifiable without DNA. The CDR3 has 15 residues.

The chain employs TRBV12-3 or TRBV12-4 and TRBJ2-3. The CDR3 runs 14 residues. This chain's CDR3 is CASSSYQSTDTQYF.

The chain links TRBV7-2 to TRBJ2-5; without DNA, the TCRdb call of TRBD1 cannot be checked. This CDR3 has 14 amino acids. CDR1 SGHTA and CDR2 FQGNSA come from the germline V gene. The CDR3: CASSPDTGSETQYF.

The chain combines TRBV10-3 with TRBJ2-3. CDR3 length equals 13 residues. Per the germline V gene, CDR1 is ENHRY and CDR2 is SYGVKD. CDR3 protein: CASTWTRTDTQYF.

J is TRBJ2-7 and V is TRBV4-2. The CDR3 covers 13 residues. CDR1 and CDR2 from the germline V gene are LGHNA and YNFKEQ. The CDR3 is CASSEERRVEQYF.

The J gene is TRBJ1-1, the V gene TRBV7-2; TCRdb designates TRBD1, a call that cannot be tested without DNA. The CDR3 has 15 residues. The V gene's germline CDR1 is SGHTA and CDR2 FQGNSA. The CDR3 protein is CASSSLRTGPLGAFF.

This chain connects TRBV12-3 or TRBV12-4 to TRBJ1-5; the D call of TRBD1 rests on TCRdb alone, since no DNA is present to check it. CDR3 length: 15 residues. The CDR3 sequence is CASSGTGTGNRPQHF.

The chain joins TRBV29-1 to TRBJ1-2. Germline values: CDR1 SQVTM, CDR2 ANQGSEA. The CDR3 spans 13 residues. CDR3 loop: CSVVGIFAYGYTF.

This chain joins TRBV7-2 and TRBJ2-7; without DNA, the TCRdb call of TRBD2 cannot be checked. There are 20 residues in the CDR3. Germline V gives CDR1 SGHTA, CDR2 FQGNSA. The CDR3 loop reads CASSFSSNSWAGGSSYEQYF. Full variable domain (remainder filled in from reference TRBV7-2 and TRBJ2-7): GAGVSQSPSNKVTEKGKDVELRCDPISGHTALYWYRQSLGQGLEFLIYFQGNSAPDKSGLPSDRFSAERTGGSVSTLTIQRTQQEDSAVYLCASSFSSNSWAGGSSYEQYFGPGTRLTVT.

J is TRBJ2-1 and V is TRBV3-1. Germline lookup yields CDR1 LGHDT and CDR2 YNNKEL (reference sequence). The CDR3 sequence is 16 residues long. CDR3 loop: CASSRRLESSYNEQFF.